Sequencing of this T cell receptor beta chain was carried out in a study of naive and memory T cell subsets. Notes on the study in general: Especially in CD8 cells, naive repertoires contained a few larger clonotypes, possibly CD45RA-re-expressing memory cells.

Remarks on this clonotype: Its target is unknown.

CDR1 ENHRY and CDR2 SYGVKD come from the germline V gene. CDR3 size: 13 residues. Trimming removed 10 bases at V and 4 bases at J, with 15 bases between. Two oligonucleotides, mixed equimolar, formed the beta constant-region primer covering TRBC1 and TRBC2. The ligated cDNA underwent four PCR rounds using SP2 and nested alpha and beta constant-region primers. TCRdb independently ran MiXCR on the UMI-ligation and nested PCR reads; one entry per CDR3 protein. The data show some 110,000 distinct CDR3 sequences, with about 15% seen just once and around 3% held by the top ten. Separate alpha and beta amplification began at the second PCR step. Overnight CMV lysate stimulation of fresh PBMCs defined donor CMV status by CD4+ IFNgamma.

The sample comprised naive CD8+ T cells from blood. The clonotype originates from a human donor in good health. The chain is built from TRBV10-3 and TRBJ2-3; maybe TRBD2 (6 bases). The CDR3 reads CATAGNGADTQYF. Written as DNA, the CDR3 is TGTGCCACGGCGGGAAACGGAGCAGATACGCAGTATTTT.